The next 15 T cell receptor beta chains were all read from a single sample in a study of T cells after yellow fever vaccination. In TCRdb, the 5' RACE reads were re-called with MiXCR into one record per CDR3 protein. Here the sample spans a few hundred thousand distinct CDR3 sequences, around a sixth being singletons. The material was PBMCs, obtained 5 days after the first yellow fever vaccination. The receptors derive from a man younger than 35 who received the YFV17D yellow fever vaccine.

The chain is built from TRBV5-4 and TRBJ2-3; D is perhaps TRBD1 (6 bases). V lost 4 bases, J lost 5 bases, and 14 bases lay in between. Per the germline V gene, CDR1 is SGHNT and CDR2 is YYREEE (reference sequence). The CDR3 is made up of 14 amino acids. The CDR3 region is CASSAQGGEDTQYF. Here the CDR3 DNA reads TGTGCCAGCAGCGCCCAAGGGGGTGAAGATACGCAGTATTTT.

This clonotype was observed a handful of times. The chain employs TRBV6-2 or TRBV6-3 and TRBJ2-2; the D gene is possibly TRBD2 (6 bases). V dropped 7 bases and J dropped 6 bases, with 12 bases sitting between them. The CDR3 length is 13 residues. Germline V gene data show CDR1 as MNHEY and CDR2 as SVGEGT. Here the CDR3 reads CASTVLAAGELFF. The CDR3 bases are TGTGCCAGCACCGTACTAGCCGCCGGGGAGCTGTTTTTT.

This clonotype was observed a few times. The chain couples TRBV7-3 to TRBJ1-1, with D unresolved. The CDR3 is 15 amino acids. Germline V gene lookup returns CDR1 SGHTA and CDR2 FQGTGA. Trimming removed 4 bases at V and 1 base at J, with 13 bases between. The DNA of the CDR3 is TGTGCCAGCAGCTCACCCCGGGCTTCGAACACTGAAGCTTTCTTT. It translates to CASSSPRASNTEAFF. Together with reference TRBV7-3 and TRBJ1-1, the CDR3 gives the full variable domain: GAGVSQTPSNKVTEKGKYVELRCDPISGHTALYWYRQSLGQGPEFLIYFQGTGAADDSGLPNDRFFAVRPEGSVSTLKIQRTERGDSAVYLCASSSPRASNTEAFFGQGTRLTVV.

There are a few counts of this clonotype. The rearrangement uses TRBV5-1 and TRBJ2-7; possibly TRBD1 for D (5 bases). In germline, CDR1 is SGHRS, CDR2 YFSETQ. The CDR3 length is 15 residues. The V and J ends lost 0 bases and 1 base respectively, with 11 bases between them. CDR3 region: CASSLAGITSYEQYF. The CDR3 DNA reads as TGCGCCAGCAGCTTGGCAGGGATCACTTCCTACGAGCAGTACTTC.

This clonotype was detected a few times. The chain has TRBV5-5 and TRBJ2-1, with no clear D. V lost 6 bases, J lost 0 bases, and 19 bases lay in between. Germline V lookup: CDR1 SGHKS, CDR2 YYEKEE (reference sequence). The CDR3 runs to 17 residues. Here the CDR3 reads CASTLKDGPLSYNEQFF. In DNA form, the CDR3 reads TGTGCCAGCACGTTAAAGGACGGTCCCCTCTCCTACAATGAGCAGTTCTTC.

This clonotype was counted between two and nine times. The J gene is TRBJ2-3, the V gene TRBV5-5; 7 bases align to TRBD2. With 3 bases clipped from V and 0 bases from J, the junction kept 10 bases outside the gene matches. Germline CDR1 is SGHKS and CDR2 is YYEKEE (reference sequence). The CDR3 loop spans 17 amino acids. CDR3 nucleotides: TGTGCCAGCAGCTCACCCCAAGCGGGACTTAGCACAGATACGCAGTATTTT. Its translation is CASSSPQAGLSTDTQYF.

The chain uses TRBV28 and TRBJ2-5; the D is unclear. The germline V and J ends were trimmed by 6 bases and 1 base, with 9 bases remaining between them. The CDR3 loop spans 13 amino acids. Germline V CDR1 and CDR2: MDHEN, SYDVKM. The CDR3 bases are TGTGCCAGCAGCGGGCCGGTCCAAGAGACCCAGTACTTC. This gives the protein CASSGPVQETQYF.

The table lists this clonotype with a few counts. This chain connects TRBV12-3 or TRBV12-4 to TRBJ1-1, with D maybe TRBD1 (6 bases). V was cut by 8 bases and J by 0 bases, with 16 bases left in between. The CDR3 loop spans 15 amino acids. The CDR3 DNA follows: TGTGCCAGCTTTAAGTGGTGGGACATGAACACTGAAGCTTTCTTT. Its protein is CASFKWWDMNTEAFF.

This clonotype turned up a few times. CDR3 DNA sequence: TGCGCCAGCACCTACCAGGGGGGGGAGATTAGGAATGAGCAGTTCTTC. This codes for CASTYQGGEIRNEQFF. The chain has TRBV5-1 and TRBJ2-1, with D possibly being TRBD1 or TRBD2 (7 bases each). Per the germline V gene, CDR1 is SGHRS and CDR2 is YFSETQ. The V end lost 6 bases, the J end lost 7 bases, and 23 bases lay between the germline ends. The length of the CDR3 is 16 residues. Complete variable domain (other parts from reference TRBV5-1 and TRBJ2-1): KAGVTQTPRYLIKTRGQQVTLSCSPISGHRSVSWYQQTPGQGLQFLFEYFSETQRNKGNFPGRFSGRQFSNSRSEMNVSTLELGDSALYLCASTYQGGEIRNEQFFGPGTRLTVL.

This sequence joins TRBV12-3 or TRBV12-4 and TRBJ1-6; D not certain. V lost 3 bases and J lost 3, with 9 bases in between. The CDR3 contains 15 residues. CDR3 nucleotides: TGTGCCAGCAGTTTGCCGCGGGGCTATAATTCACCCCTCCACTTT. Translated: CASSLPRGYNSPLHF.

This clonotype was observed a few times. The rearrangement uses TRBV11-2 and TRBJ2-3; TRBD2 matches at 8 bases. Germline V gene data show CDR1 as SGHAT and CDR2 as FQNNGV. The CDR3 is 17 residues long. Germline trimming cut 1 base from V and 7 bases from J; bases unmatched to any gene: 13. Here the CDR3 reads CASSLVFGGAFPNTQYF. As DNA, the CDR3 is TGTGCCAGCAGCTTAGTATTCGGGGGGGCATTTCCTAATACGCAGTATTTT.

This chain connects TRBV28 to TRBJ2-5; no definite D call. CDR1 is MDHEN, CDR2 SYDVKM, per germline. The CDR3 loop spans 14 amino acids. V was trimmed by 3 bases and J by 2 bases, leaving 10 bases between them. CDR3 amino acids: CASSFQALQETQYF. CDR3 DNA: TGTGCCAGCAGTTTTCAAGCCTTACAAGAGACCCAGTACTTC.

This clonotype appeared a single time. J is TRBJ2-3 and V is TRBV4-1, with D possibly being TRBD1 or TRBD2 (5 bases each). The CDR3 is made up of 13 amino acids. V was shortened by 4 bases and J by 8 bases, with 13 bases between the two germline ends. Germline CDR1 and CDR2: MGHRA and YSYEKL. CDR3 sequence: CASSLGTSGTQYF. Written as DNA, the CDR3 is TGCGCCAGCAGCCTCGGGACCTCCGGTACGCAGTATTTT.

This clonotype was seen more than once but under ten times. The chain joins TRBV18 to TRBJ2-1; 10 bases agree with TRBD1. Per the germline V gene, CDR1 is KGHSH and CDR2 is LQKENI. CDR3 length: 18 amino acids. With 3 bases clipped from V and 6 bases from J, the junction kept 14 bases outside the gene matches. The CDR3 sequence is CASSPSMPGQGMINEQFF. The CDR3 DNA reads as TGTGCCAGCTCACCGTCAATGCCGGGACAGGGGATGATCAATGAGCAGTTCTTC.

Turning to this clonotype: A much more abundant neighbour one base away suggests this may be a read error. The chain joins TRBV2 to TRBJ1-1, with no clear D. With 7 bases removed from V and 6 bases from J, the gap between germline ends came to 15 bases. The CDR3 covers 13 residues. Germline V lookup: CDR1 SNHLY, CDR2 FYNNEI. CDR3 nucleotides: TGTGCCAGCACCCTCGGGGAGGTGGCTGAAGCTTTCTTT. It encodes CASTLGEVAEAFF.